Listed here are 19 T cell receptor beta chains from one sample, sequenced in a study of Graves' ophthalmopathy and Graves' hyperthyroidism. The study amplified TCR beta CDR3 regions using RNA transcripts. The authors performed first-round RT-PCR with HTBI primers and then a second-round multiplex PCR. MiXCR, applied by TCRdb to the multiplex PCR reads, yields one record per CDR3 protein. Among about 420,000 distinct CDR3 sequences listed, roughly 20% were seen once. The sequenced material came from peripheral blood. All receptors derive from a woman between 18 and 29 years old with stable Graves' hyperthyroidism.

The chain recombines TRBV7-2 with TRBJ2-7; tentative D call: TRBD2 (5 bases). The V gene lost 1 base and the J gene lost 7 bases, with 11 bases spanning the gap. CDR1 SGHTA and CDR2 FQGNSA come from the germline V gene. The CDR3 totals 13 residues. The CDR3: CASSLVTTGEQYF. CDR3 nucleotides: TGTGCCAGCAGCTTAGTAACGACGGGGGAGCAGTACTTC.

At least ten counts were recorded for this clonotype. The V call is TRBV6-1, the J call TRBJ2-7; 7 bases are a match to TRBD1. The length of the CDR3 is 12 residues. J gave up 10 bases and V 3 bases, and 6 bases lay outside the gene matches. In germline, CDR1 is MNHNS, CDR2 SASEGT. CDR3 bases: TGTGCCAGCAGTGACGCTACAGGGGCCCAGTACTTC. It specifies CASSDATGAQYF.

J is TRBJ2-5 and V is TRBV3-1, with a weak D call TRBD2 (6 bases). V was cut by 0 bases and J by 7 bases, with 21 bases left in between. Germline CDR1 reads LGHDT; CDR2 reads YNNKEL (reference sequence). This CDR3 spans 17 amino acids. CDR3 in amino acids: CASSQEGRGASGGTQYF. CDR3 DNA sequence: TGTGCCAGCAGCCAAGAAGGGCGGGGAGCCTCTGGGGGGACCCAGTACTTC.

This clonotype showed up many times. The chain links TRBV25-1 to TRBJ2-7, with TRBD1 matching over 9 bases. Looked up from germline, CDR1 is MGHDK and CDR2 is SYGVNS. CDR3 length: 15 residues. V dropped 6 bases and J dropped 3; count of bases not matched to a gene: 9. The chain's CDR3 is CASRKGTGLFYEQYF. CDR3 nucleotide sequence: TGTGCCAGCAGGAAGGGGACAGGGTTATTCTACGAGCAGTACTTC.

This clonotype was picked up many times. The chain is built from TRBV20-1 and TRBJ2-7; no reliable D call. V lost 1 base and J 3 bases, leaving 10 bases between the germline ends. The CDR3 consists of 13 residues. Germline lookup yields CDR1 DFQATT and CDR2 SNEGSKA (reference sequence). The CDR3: CSARGALVYEQYF. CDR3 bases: TGCAGTGCTAGAGGCGCCCTAGTCTACGAGCAGTACTTC.

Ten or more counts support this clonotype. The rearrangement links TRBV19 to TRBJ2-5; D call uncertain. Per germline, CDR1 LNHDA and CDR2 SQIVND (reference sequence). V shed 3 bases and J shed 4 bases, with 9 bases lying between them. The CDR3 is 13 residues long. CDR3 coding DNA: TGTGCCAGTAGTATTTGTTGTCGAGAGACCCAGTACTTC. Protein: CASSICCRETQYF.

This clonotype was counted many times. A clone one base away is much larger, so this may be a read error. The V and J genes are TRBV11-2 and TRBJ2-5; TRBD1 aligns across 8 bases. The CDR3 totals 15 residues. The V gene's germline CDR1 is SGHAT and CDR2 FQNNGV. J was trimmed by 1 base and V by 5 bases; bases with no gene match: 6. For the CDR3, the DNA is TGTGCCAGCAGCCAGGGGGCCAGGGGCCAAGAGACCCAGTACTTC. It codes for CASSQGARGQETQYF.

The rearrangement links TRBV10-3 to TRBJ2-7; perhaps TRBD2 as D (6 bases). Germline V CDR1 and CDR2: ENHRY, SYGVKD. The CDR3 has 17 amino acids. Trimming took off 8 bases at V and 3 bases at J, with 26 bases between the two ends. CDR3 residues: CAICYSRDLDYIYEQYF. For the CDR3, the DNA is TGTGCCATCTGTTACTCCCGAGACCTGGACTATATCTACGAGCAGTACTTC.

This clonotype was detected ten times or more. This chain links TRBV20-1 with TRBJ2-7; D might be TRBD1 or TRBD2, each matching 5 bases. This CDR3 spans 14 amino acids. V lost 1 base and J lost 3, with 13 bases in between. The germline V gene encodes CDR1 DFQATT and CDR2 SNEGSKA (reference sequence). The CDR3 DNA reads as TGCAGTGCTAGAGGTCCAGGGACGAACTACGAGCAGTACTTC. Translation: CSARGPGTNYEQYF.

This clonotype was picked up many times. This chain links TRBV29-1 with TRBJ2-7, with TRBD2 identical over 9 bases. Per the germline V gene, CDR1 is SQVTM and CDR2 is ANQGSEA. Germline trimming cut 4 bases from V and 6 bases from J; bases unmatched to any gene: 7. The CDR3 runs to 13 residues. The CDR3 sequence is CSVVVSGSSEQYF. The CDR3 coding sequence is TGCAGCGTTGTCGTTAGCGGGAGTTCCGAGCAGTACTTC.

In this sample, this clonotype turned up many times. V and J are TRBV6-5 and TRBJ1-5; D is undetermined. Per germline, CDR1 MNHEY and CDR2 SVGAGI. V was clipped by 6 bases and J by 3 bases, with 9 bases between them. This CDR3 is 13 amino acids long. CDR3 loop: CASSLDDNQPQHF. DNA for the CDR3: TGTGCCAGCAGCTTAGACGACAATCAGCCCCAGCATTTT.

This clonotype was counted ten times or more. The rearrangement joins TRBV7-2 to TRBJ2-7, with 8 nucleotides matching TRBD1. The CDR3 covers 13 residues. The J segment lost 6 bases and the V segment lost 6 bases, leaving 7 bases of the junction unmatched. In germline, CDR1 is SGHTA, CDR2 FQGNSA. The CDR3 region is CASRGTGVGEQYF. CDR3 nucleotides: TGTGCCAGCAGGGGGACAGGTGTCGGCGAGCAGTACTTC.

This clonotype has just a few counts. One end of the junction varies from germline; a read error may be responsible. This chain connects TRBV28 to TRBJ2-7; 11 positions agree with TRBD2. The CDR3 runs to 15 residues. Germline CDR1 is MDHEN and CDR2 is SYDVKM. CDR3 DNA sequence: TGTGCCGGCAGCGTTATAGCGGGGGGGCCCTACGAGCAGTACTTC. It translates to CAGSVIAGGPYEQYF.

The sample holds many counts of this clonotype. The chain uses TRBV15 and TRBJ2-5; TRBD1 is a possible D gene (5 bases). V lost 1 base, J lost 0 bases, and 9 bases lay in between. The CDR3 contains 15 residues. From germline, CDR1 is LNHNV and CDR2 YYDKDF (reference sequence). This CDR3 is CATSRGQGNQETQYF. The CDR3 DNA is TGTGCCACCAGCAGAGGTCAGGGTAACCAAGAGACCCAGTACTTC.

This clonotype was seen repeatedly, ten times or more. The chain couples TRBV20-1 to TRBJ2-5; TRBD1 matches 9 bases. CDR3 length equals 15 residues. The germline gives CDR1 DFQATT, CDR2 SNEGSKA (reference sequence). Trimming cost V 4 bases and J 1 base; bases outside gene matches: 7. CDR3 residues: CSANLGQGIQETQYF. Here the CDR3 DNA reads TGCAGTGCTAACCTCGGACAGGGGATCCAAGAGACCCAGTACTTC.

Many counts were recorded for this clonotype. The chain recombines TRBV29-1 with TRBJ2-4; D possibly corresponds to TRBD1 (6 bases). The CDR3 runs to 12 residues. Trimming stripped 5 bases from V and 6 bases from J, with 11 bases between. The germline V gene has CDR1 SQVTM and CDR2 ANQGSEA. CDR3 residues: CSVRTEGNIQYF. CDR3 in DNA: TGCAGCGTTCGGACAGAGGGAAACATTCAGTACTTC.

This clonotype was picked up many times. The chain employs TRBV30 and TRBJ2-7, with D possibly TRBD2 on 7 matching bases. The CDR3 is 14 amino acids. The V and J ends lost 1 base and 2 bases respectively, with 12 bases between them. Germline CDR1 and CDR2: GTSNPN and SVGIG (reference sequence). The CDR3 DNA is TGTGCCTGGAGTGGGGGGGGCGGACCCTACGAGCAGTACTTC. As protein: CAWSGGGGPYEQYF.

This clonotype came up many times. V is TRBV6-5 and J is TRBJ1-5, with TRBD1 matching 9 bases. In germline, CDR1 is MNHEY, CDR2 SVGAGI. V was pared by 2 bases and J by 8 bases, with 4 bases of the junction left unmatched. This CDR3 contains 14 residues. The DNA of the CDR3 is TGTGCCAGCAGTTACACAAGGGACAGGGAGCCCCAGCATTTT. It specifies CASSYTRDREPQHF.

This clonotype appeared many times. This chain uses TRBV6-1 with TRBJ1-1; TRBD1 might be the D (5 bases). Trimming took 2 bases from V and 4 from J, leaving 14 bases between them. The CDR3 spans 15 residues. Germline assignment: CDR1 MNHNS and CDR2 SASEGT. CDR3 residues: CASSERPGWVTEAFF. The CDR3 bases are TGTGCCAGCAGTGAAAGGCCAGGGTGGGTCACTGAAGCTTTCTTT.